A selection of T cell receptor beta chains follows, all from one sample in a study of human T cells and chemical hapten exposure. TCRdb ran MiXCR on the RACE reads and lists one entry per CDR3 protein. The sample contains more than 150,000 distinct CDR3 sequences, 25% to 35% of which appear only once. This sample comprised whole blood, obtained in connection with sensitization to the hapten diphenylcyclopropenone (DPC). These receptors were collected from a woman aged 25 to 45 with alopecia areata. Some clones in this sample may be carry-over from other donors' samples. The CDR3 runs from the conserved cysteine through the conserved F or W.

V: TRBV29-1; J: TRBJ1-2; CDR3: CSVGARAGGPGYTF
V: TRBV29-1; J: TRBJ1-4; CDR3: CSVSSGDREKLFF
V: TRBV28; J: TRBJ2-1; CDR3: CASSTLGAGAPNEQFF
V: TRBV28; J: TRBJ2-3; CDR3: CASSPSGPSGSTDTQYF
V: TRBV11-1; J: TRBJ2-1; CDR3: CASQGSDEQFF
V: TRBV29-1; J: TRBJ1-1; CDR3: CSVEGPYEAFF
V: TRBV4-2; J: TRBJ2-3; CDR3: CASSQEGTSLHTQYF
V: TRBV20-1; J: TRBJ1-2; CDR3: CSARALTVGDYGYTF
V: TRBV28; J: TRBJ1-6; CDR3: CASTRDRGLSPLHF
V: TRBV6-6; J: TRBJ1-2; CDR3: CATGNPPSLYGYTF
V: TRBV7-2; J: TRBJ1-1; CDR3: CASSLNLSPDAFF
V: TRBV24-1; J: TRBJ2-3; CDR3: CATRRDGTSTDTQYF
V: TRBV30; J: TRBJ2-7; CDR3: CAWSRGGISYEQYF
V: TRBV4-2; J: TRBJ1-1; CDR3: CASSPPGTGILNTEAFF
V: TRBV28; J: TRBJ2-1; CDR3: CASSFTGLAGTEQFF
V: TRBV7-3; J: TRBJ1-1; CDR3: CASSPGSTENTEAFF
V: TRBV28; J: TRBJ1-3; CDR3: CASSGSEELNTIYF
V: TRBV29-1; J: TRBJ2-3; CDR3: CSVEDRGGRGPDTQYF
V: TRBV4-3; J: TRBJ1-4; CDR3: CASSQDRGDSEKLFF
V: TRBV15; J: TRBJ1-1; CDR3: CATSRGYGYTEAFF
V: TRBV9; J: TRBJ2-5; CDR3: CASSVSLGQETQYF
V: TRBV7-9; J: TRBJ2-5; CDR3: CASSYVQETQYF
V: TRBV5-1; J: TRBJ2-5; CDR3: CASSIVGRTQETQYF
V: TRBV2; J: TRBJ1-4; CDR3: CATTGQGITEKLFF
V: TRBV9; J: TRBJ1-1; CDR3: CASSQGWTTEAFF
V: TRBV9; J: TRBJ1-2; CDR3: CASSVGAGGFHIYGYTF
V: TRBV6-5; J: TRBJ1-1; CDR3: CASRAWEMNTEAFF
V: TRBV4-1; J: TRBJ1-4; CDR3: CASSQDANSPSFLFF
V: TRBV7-2; J: TRBJ2-3; CDR3: CASSPDSLGTDTQYF
V: TRBV29-1; J: TRBJ1-2; CDR3: CRAAGAYGYTF
V: TRBV5-1; J: TRBJ2-1; CDR3: CASSLVADSYNEQFF
V: TRBV5-1; J: TRBJ2-2; CDR3: CASSLTLNGAGELFF
V: TRBV12-3/TRBV12-4; J: TRBJ1-5; CDR3: CASRSGTGGRQPQHF
V: TRBV28; J: TRBJ2-7; CDR3: CASSPPDRVWEQYF
V: TRBV29-1; J: TRBJ2-3; CDR3: CSVAVTDTQYF
V: TRBV28; J: TRBJ1-2; CDR3: CASSPGHHANYGYTF